This record concerns one T cell receptor beta chain sequence. The antigen it binds to is not known. The record has no base qualities; no much larger clone is one base away. RNA was extracted using the RNeasy kit, and roughly 0.5 to 1 microgram was reverse transcribed with random hexamers. The immunoSEQ multiplex PCR assay, covering 54 Vbeta and 13 Jbeta segments, was used to amplify TCR beta CDR3 regions. To correct PCR amplification bias, a synthetic template baseline was used for both primer optimization and computational correction. From the authors' description of their analysis: Reads were annotated to V, D and J genes per IMGT and analyzed with immunoSEQ Analyzer, keeping only productive sequences. To calculate clonality, Shannon entropy was normalized by log2 of the number of productive unique sequences and then subtracted from one. For each patient and control, public and private clones were evaluated among the 100 most prevalent clones. Clones were defined as Susac-specific when absent from the healthy and MS cohorts, from 1,000 to 1,100 published viral clones and from other ImmuneACCESS disease sequences. Using fastp at Q25 and MiXCR, TCRdb reprocessed the public reads and kept productive beta chains. Identical CDR3 protein sequences are pooled into one entry, listed with their most common genes and DNA. The V and J calls follow TCRdb's processing rather than the paper's. This sample comprises some 110,000 distinct CDR3 sequences, just over 95% of them detected only once. Roughly 0.14% of the sample rests with the top ten.

These data are taken from a study of CD8 T cells in Susac syndrome (dated by TCRdb to between 2018 and 2021). A note on the overall study: Among the Susac syndrome patients who were sequenced, clinically active disease was present in five or six and clinical remission was observed in about eight. At the time of blood withdrawal, Susac syndrome patients were either therapy-naive, taking corticosteroids (with some also receiving IVIg), or on IVIg alone. The study used repertoire sequencing to test whether antigen drove CD8+ T cell activation and differentiation in Susac syndrome.

There are 12 amino acids in the CDR3, from cysteine to phenylalanine inclusive. The read is trimmed to its CDR3 DNA, 36 bases read in frame from base 1. The germline V gene (reference sequence) supplies CDR1 DFQATT and CDR2 SNEGSKA. V lost 3 bases and J lost 6 bases; the stretch between them is 8 bases long. The full study reports these points: The number of individuals in the TCR sequencing and HLA analysis was recognized as being relatively small. The CD4+ T cell repertoire of patients with Susac syndrome showed no detectable clonal expansion.

High-throughput TCR beta sequencing profiled peripheral blood CD8+ and CD4+ T cells from healthy donors, Susac syndrome patients and multiple sclerosis patients. The Susac syndrome patients fulfilled recently defined diagnostic criteria for definite or probable disease. CD8+ TEMRA cells were enriched by FACS, while bulk CD8+ and CD4+ T cells were purified by magnetic negative isolation. Blood was drawn into EDTA tubes, processed within 24 hours, and PBMCs were isolated by density gradient centrifugation. PBMCs intended for TCR sequencing were cryopreserved in liquid nitrogen and thawed later in a water bath at 37 degrees C. The sorted or isolated CD4+, CD8+ and CD8+ TEMRA cells had a purity of 90% or higher.

Sequences were obtained from CD4+ T cells from PBMCs. Recombination connected TRBV20-1 to TRBJ2-2; the D segment could be TRBD2, given 5 matching bases. This sequence originates from a human donor with Susac syndrome. At the DNA level, the sequence is TGCAGTGCTAGGGGCGGGTCCGGGGAGCTGTTTTTT. Its product reads: CSARGGSGELFF.